This T cell receptor (beta chain) is drawn from a study of long-term antiretroviral therapy in people with HIV. One or more pre-ART and two or more post-ART PBMC samples were available from each donor. immunoSEQ v3.0 was run at survey level. For each individual sample, sequencing targeted about 35,000-55,000 T-cell genomes. Generated by immunoSEQ multiplex PCR, the TCRdb table keeps only in-frame clones and is missing some. This sample has about 24,000 clones; 65% to 90% occur once, and the top ten carry about 16%. V shed 4 bases and J 2 bases; nucleotides not matched to a gene: 6. From germline, CDR1 is SGHRS and CDR2 YFSETQ. CDR3 size: 14 residues. Points from the study as a whole: Spans of CDR3 length were tighter for HIV repertoires than for controls.

Note on this clone: What it binds is unknown.

The chain has TRBV5-1 and TRBJ2-7; 7 bases are a match to TRBD2. Sample: unsorted PBMCs, taken at the start of antiretroviral therapy, before treatment. The source of this sequence is a young woman with HIV. The CDR3 is CASSPGEGPYEQYF. The CDR3 DNA sequence: TGCGCCAGCAGCCCCGGGGAGGGGCCCTACGAGCAGTACTTC.